Presented here are 27 T cell receptor beta chains from one specimen sequenced in a study of cytomegalovirus exposure and HLA in healthy donors (dated by TCRdb to 2016 to 2017). Libraries came from the immunoSEQ multiplex PCR assay. For the multiplex PCR, a mixture combining 60 forward primers for TCR Vbeta segments and 13 reverse primers for TCR Jbeta segments was used. TCRdb mirrors the immuneACCESS table, restricted to in-frame sequences. Some clones are absent from its copies; in checked studies, under half trace to an unresolved V gene, and the reason for the others is unknown. The sample table lists over 65,000 clones, over 75% of them with a count of one. The ten largest clones add up to around an eighth of the sample. The sample taken for sequencing was PBMCs. These receptors were taken from a human donor in good health.

The CDR3 loop reads CASSQEWGAGGLNEQFF. The CDR3 DNA is TGTGCCAGCAGCCAAGAATGGGGAGCGGGGGGGCTCAATGAGCAGTTCTTC. This chain uses TRBV4-2 with TRBJ2-1; 10 nucleotides agree with TRBD2. CDR3 length: 17 residues. Germline-derived CDR1 and CDR2 are LGHNA and YNFKEQ. The J segment lost 6 bases and the V segment lost 0 bases, leaving 8 bases of the junction unmatched.

As for this clone: Other DNA sequences in this sample translate to the same CDR3. The chain carries TRBV6-5 and TRBJ1-2; no definite D call. Deletions cut 0 bases from V and 2 bases from J, with 7 bases between. There are 14 residues in the CDR3. Looked up from germline, CDR1 is MNHEY and CDR2 is SVGAGI. DNA for the CDR3: TGTGCCAGCAGTTACTCGAGGGCGAACTATGGCTACACCTTC. Residues: CASSYSRANYGYTF.

The chain joins TRBV7-9 to TRBJ2-2, with 13 bases lining up with TRBD2. The junction had 4 bases not matched to a gene; V was cut back by 6 bases and J by 0 bases. This CDR3 is 17 amino acids long. Germline values: CDR1 SEHNR, CDR2 FQNEAQ (reference sequence). The CDR3 coding sequence is TGTGCCAGCAGATATGGGACTAGCGGGGCGAACACCGGGGAGCTGTTTTTT. Translation gives CASRYGTSGANTGELFF.

This clone was seen at least ten times. The CDR3 bases are TGTGCCAGTAGTTGGCGGGGGGGCAATGAGCAGTTCTTC. This translates into CASSWRGGNEQFF. The chain combines TRBV19 with TRBJ2-1; 9 positions agree with TRBD2. CDR3 length: 13 residues. Per germline, CDR1 LNHDA and CDR2 SQIVND (reference sequence). V was pared by 5 bases and J by 6 bases, with 2 bases of the junction left unmatched.

A few counts support this clone. The chain joins TRBV13 to TRBJ1-1; D perhaps matches TRBD1 (5 bases). Trimming removed 0 bases from V and 1 base from J, with 6 bases in between. The CDR3 is 14 amino acids. CDR1 is PRHDT and CDR2 is FYEKMQ in the germline V gene (reference sequence). As DNA, the CDR3 is TGTGCCAGCAGCTTAGGGGGGGGGAACACTGAAGCTTTCTTT. This encodes CASSLGGGNTEAFF.

This chain uses TRBV5-5 with TRBJ1-2; D might be TRBD1 (5 bases). V was pared by 2 bases and J by 2 bases, with 19 bases between. The germline V gene has CDR1 SGHKS and CDR2 YYEKEE (reference sequence). The CDR3 contains 17 residues. The CDR3 coding sequence is TGTGCCAGCAGCTTAGTTGGAGGGGTCGAGTACAACTATGGCTACACCTTC. Translating gives CASSLVGGVEYNYGYTF.

In this sample, this clone turned up a few times. This sequence joins TRBV6-1 and TRBJ1-6; D is perhaps TRBD1 (6 bases). CDR1 and CDR2 from the germline V gene are MNHNS and SASEGT. The V and J ends lost 2 bases and 5 bases respectively, with 13 bases between them. This CDR3 comprises 16 residues. The CDR3 is CASSESTGTHNSPLHF. The DNA for the CDR3 is TGTGCCAGCAGTGAATCTACAGGGACCCATAATTCACCCCTCCACTTT.

The V and J genes are TRBV7-9 and TRBJ2-1; 7 bases match TRBD1. The germline gives CDR1 SEHNR, CDR2 FQNEAQ (reference sequence). CDR3 size: 17 residues. The V segment lost 4 bases and the J segment 2 bases; nucleotides outside the gene matches: 11. The CDR3 DNA follows: TGTGCCAGCAGCTACCACCGGACAGGCCCGACCTACAATGAGCAGTTCTTC. Translating gives CASSYHRTGPTYNEQFF.

This clone was seen more than once but under ten times. The V gene is TRBV7-8, the J gene TRBJ2-1; 10 bases are shared with TRBD2. With V trimmed by 4 bases and J by 9 bases, 12 bases remained unmatched. The CDR3 is 16 amino acids. The V gene's germline CDR1 is SGHVS and CDR2 FQNEAQ. The CDR3 nucleotides read TGTGCCAGCAGCTCCTCACTAGCGGGGTATGCGACTGAGCAGTTCTTC. It encodes CASSSSLAGYATEQFF.

The chain carries TRBV2 and TRBJ2-7; TRBD2 aligns across 15 bases. The CDR3 runs to 17 residues. The germline V gene encodes CDR1 SNHLY and CDR2 FYNNEI. The trim removed 7 bases at V and 3 bases at J, leaving 10 bases unmatched. CDR3: CASTPGLAGGVIYEQYF. The CDR3 nucleotides are TGTGCCAGCACCCCGGGACTAGCGGGGGGCGTCATCTACGAGCAGTACTTC.

The CDR3 here is CASSGGTGAYEQYF. In DNA, the CDR3 is TGTGCCAGCAGTGGCGGGACAGGTGCCTACGAGCAGTACTTC. The chain has TRBV27 and TRBJ2-7; 8 bases align to TRBD1. V lost 5 bases, J lost 2 bases, and 5 bases stayed unmatched. The CDR3 consists of 14 residues. Per the germline V gene, CDR1 is MNHEY and CDR2 is SMNVEV (reference sequence).

The chain couples TRBV4-3 to TRBJ1-1, with D possibly being TRBD1 (6 bases). The CDR3 is 17 residues long. Germline CDR1 is LGHNA and CDR2 is YSLEER. The ends were cut back, 3 bases at V and 5 bases at J, with 22 bases in the middle. The DNA for the CDR3 is TGCGCCAGCAGCCATGAACCAGGGGCGCGAAGGAATACTGAAGCTTTCTTT. Protein sequence: CASSHEPGARRNTEAFF.

V is TRBV7-8 and J is TRBJ2-7; TRBD2 might be the D (5 bases). The CDR3 spans 14 residues. Trimming took off 1 base at V and 6 bases at J, with 13 bases between the two ends. Germline values: CDR1 SGHVS, CDR2 FQNEAQ. CDR3 loop: CASSLDGELTEQYF. In nucleotides, the CDR3 is TGTGCCAGCAGCTTAGATGGGGAGCTGACCGAGCAGTACTTC.

The V gene is TRBV11-2, the J gene TRBJ2-1; 8 nucleotides agree with TRBD1. With 0 bases clipped from V and 6 bases from J, the junction kept 4 bases outside the gene matches. The germline V gene encodes CDR1 SGHAT and CDR2 FQNNGV. This CDR3 is 15 amino acids long. CDR3 loop: CASSLEGQGINEQFF. Here the CDR3 DNA reads TGTGCCAGCAGCTTAGAAGGACAGGGTATCAATGAGCAGTTCTTC.

This clone came up a few times. The chain links TRBV10-3 to TRBJ2-3; D is possibly TRBD2 (6 bases). Trimming took 2 bases from V and 2 from J, leaving 11 bases between them. The CDR3 is 15 amino acids. Germline V CDR1 and CDR2: ENHRY, SYGVKD. The chain's CDR3 is CAISEEAGPTDTQYF. The CDR3 region has the DNA TGTGCCATCAGTGAGGAGGCGGGGCCCACAGATACGCAGTATTTT.

This clone has only one observation. V usage is TRBV15 and J usage is TRBJ1-4; D not resolved. This CDR3 has 15 amino acids. CDR1 and CDR2 (germline): LNHNV, YYDKDF (reference sequence). V lost 3 bases and J 8 bases, leaving 16 bases between the germline ends. The CDR3 DNA sequence: TGTGCCACCAGCAGGGACTTGGGGATCGCGGAAAAACTGTTTTTT. Translation gives CATSRDLGIAEKLFF.

The chain is built from TRBV9 and TRBJ1-2, with 7 nucleotides matching TRBD1. V shed 0 bases and J 7 bases; nucleotides not matched to a gene: 3. The V gene's germline CDR1 is SGDLS and CDR2 YYNGEE. The CDR3 consists of 13 residues. CDR3 sequence (DNA): TGTGCCAGCAGCGTAGCTACAGGGGTTGGCTACACCTTC. Translation gives CASSVATGVGYTF. Using reference TRBV9 and TRBJ1-2 for the parts outside the CDR3, the full variable domain is DSGVTQTPKHLITATGQRVTLRCSPRSGDLSVYWYQQSLDQGLQFLIQYYNGEERAKGNILERFSAQQFPDLHSELNLSSLELGDSALYFCASSVATGVGYTFGSGTRLTVV.

The rearrangement joins TRBV29-1 to TRBJ2-7, with TRBD1 identical over 11 bases. Germline CDR1 reads SQVTM; CDR2 reads ANQGSEA. The CDR3 covers 13 residues. V was clipped by 6 bases and J by 4 bases; unmatched bases: 5. CDR3 in amino acids: CSVPGTGGYEQYF. CDR3 nucleotide sequence: TGCAGCGTACCCGGGACAGGGGGATACGAGCAGTACTTC.

V is TRBV6-1 and J is TRBJ2-3; D may be TRBD1 (5 bases). V lost 10 bases and J lost 0, with 17 bases in between. There are 15 residues in the CDR3. Per the germline V gene, CDR1 is MNHNS and CDR2 is SASEGT. The CDR3 DNA is TGTGCCACCGTGGGGCAGGGTTTGAGCACAGATACGCAGTATTTT. Translated: CATVGQGLSTDTQYF.

This chain connects TRBV23-1 to TRBJ2-5; no reliable D call. TRBV23-1 is noted as an ORF with a role that remains uncertain. The CDR3 contains 13 residues. Trimming cost V 8 bases and J 1 base, with 11 bases left between them. Written as DNA, the CDR3 is TGCGCCAGCGTACAGAGAGCCCAAGAGACCCAGTACTTC. It codes for CASVQRAQETQYF.

The chain employs TRBV9 and TRBJ2-5; 8 bases fit TRBD2. Germline V gene lookup returns CDR1 SGDLS and CDR2 YYNGEE. After removal of 1 base from V and 5 bases from J, the junction contained 4 bases not matched to a gene. The CDR3 is made up of 14 amino acids. The CDR3 is CASSVSGGGETQYF. CDR3 DNA: TGTGCCAGCAGCGTAAGCGGGGGCGGTGAGACCCAGTACTTC.

This clone was seen many times. The chain combines TRBV7-2 with TRBJ2-7; 10 bases match TRBD1. The V segment lost 5 bases and the J segment 3 bases; nucleotides outside the gene matches: 7. Germline V gene lookup returns CDR1 SGHTA and CDR2 FQGNSA. The CDR3 covers 15 residues. CDR3 protein: CASSSRGQGRYEQYF. In nucleotides, the CDR3 is TGTGCCAGCAGCAGCAGGGGACAGGGGCGCTACGAGCAGTACTTC.

This clone came up a few times. The V and J genes are TRBV5-4 and TRBJ1-4; 9 bases line up with TRBD1. The germline V gene has CDR1 SGHNT and CDR2 YYREEE (reference sequence). This CDR3 comprises 19 residues. Trimming took 5 bases from V and 3 from J; bases not matched to a gene: 17. The CDR3 loop is CASSPSITGGRVSNEKLFF. CDR3 coding DNA: TGTGCCAGCAGTCCCTCGATTACAGGGGGCAGGGTATCTAATGAAAAACTGTTTTTT.

The V and J genes are TRBV9 and TRBJ2-5; TRBD1 might be the D (6 bases). The germline V gene has CDR1 SGDLS and CDR2 YYNGEE. The CDR3 runs to 13 residues. The V end lost 0 bases, the J end lost 4 bases, and 7 bases lay between the germline ends. The DNA for the CDR3 is TGTGCCAGCAGCGTAGGGACAGCAGAGACCCAGTACTTC. Protein: CASSVGTAETQYF.

This clone came up a few times. The rearrangement links TRBV6-5 to TRBJ1-1; 8 nucleotides line up with TRBD1. Germline values: CDR1 MNHEY, CDR2 SVGAGI. Trimming removed 0 bases from V and 4 bases from J; junction bases left unmatched: 4. The length of the CDR3 is 15 residues. DNA for the CDR3: TGTGCCAGCAGTTACTCCACAGGGGGGCCCACTGAAGCTTTCTTT. Residues: CASSYSTGGPTEAFF.

This clone was counted once. This sequence joins TRBV2 and TRBJ1-5, with D possibly TRBD1 on 6 matching bases. Germline V gives CDR1 SNHLY, CDR2 FYNNEI. The CDR3 has 15 residues. V was shortened by 4 bases and J by 9 bases, with 19 bases between the two germline ends. Written as DNA, the CDR3 is TGTGCCAGCAGTGGCCAAGCCAGGGGTGAGCGGCCCCAGCATTTT. Its translation: CASSGQARGERPQHF.

The V and J genes are TRBV2 and TRBJ1-5, with D possibly matching TRBD1 (6 bases). Germline CDR1 SNHLY, CDR2 FYNNEI. Deletions cut 0 bases from V and 5 bases from J, with 11 bases between. The CDR3 is made up of 15 amino acids. The CDR3 here is CASSEAAGAHQPQHF. CDR3 DNA: TGTGCCAGCAGTGAAGCCGCAGGGGCTCATCAGCCCCAGCATTTT.